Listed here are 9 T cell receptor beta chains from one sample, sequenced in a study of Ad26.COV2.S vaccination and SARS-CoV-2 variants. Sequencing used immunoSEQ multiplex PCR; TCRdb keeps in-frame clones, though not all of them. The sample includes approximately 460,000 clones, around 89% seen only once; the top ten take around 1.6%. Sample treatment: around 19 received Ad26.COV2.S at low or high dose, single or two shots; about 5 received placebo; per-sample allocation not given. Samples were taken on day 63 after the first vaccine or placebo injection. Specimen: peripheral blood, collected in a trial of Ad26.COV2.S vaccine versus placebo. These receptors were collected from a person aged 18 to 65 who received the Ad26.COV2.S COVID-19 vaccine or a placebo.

CDR3 DNA sequence: TGTGCCAGCAGCTCACGAGGACAGCCTGGGGCCAACGTCCTGACTTTC. Its translation: CASSSRGQPGANVLTF. The V call is TRBV7-3, the J call TRBJ2-6; TRBD1 is a possible D gene (6 bases). The CDR3 consists of 16 residues. V lost 4 bases, J lost 2 bases, and 12 bases lay in between. Germline CDR1 is SGHTA and CDR2 is FQGTGA.

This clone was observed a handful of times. CDR3 sequence reads: CASSLAGPREGAYEQYF. As DNA, the CDR3 is TGTGCCAGCAGCTTGGCTGGCCCCAGAGAGGGGGCCTACGAGCAGTACTTC. The V call is TRBV5-5, the J call TRBJ2-7; D may be TRBD1 (6 bases). Per the germline V gene, CDR1 is SGHKS and CDR2 is YYEKEE (reference sequence). Deletions cut 0 bases from V and 2 bases from J, with 18 bases between. The CDR3 totals 17 residues.

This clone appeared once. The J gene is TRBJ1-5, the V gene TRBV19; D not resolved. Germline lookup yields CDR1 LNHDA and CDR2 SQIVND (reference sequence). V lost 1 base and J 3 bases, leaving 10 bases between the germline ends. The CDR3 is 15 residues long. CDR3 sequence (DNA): TGTGCCAGTAGTATAGGTAACAGATTCAATCAGCCCCAGCATTTT. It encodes CASSIGNRFNQPQHF.

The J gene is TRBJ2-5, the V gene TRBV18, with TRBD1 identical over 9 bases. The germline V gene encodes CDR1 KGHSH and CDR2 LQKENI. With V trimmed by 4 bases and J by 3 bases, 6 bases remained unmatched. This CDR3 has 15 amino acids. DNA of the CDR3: TGTGCCAGCTCACGATGGACAGGGGTGGAAGAGACCCAGTACTTC. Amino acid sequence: CASSRWTGVEETQYF.

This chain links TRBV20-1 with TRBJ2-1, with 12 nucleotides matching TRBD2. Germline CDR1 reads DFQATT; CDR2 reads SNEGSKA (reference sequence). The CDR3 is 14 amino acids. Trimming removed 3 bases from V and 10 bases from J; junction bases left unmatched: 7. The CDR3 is CSASSSGGASEQFF. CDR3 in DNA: TGCAGTGCTAGTTCTAGCGGGGGGGCAAGCGAGCAGTTCTTC.

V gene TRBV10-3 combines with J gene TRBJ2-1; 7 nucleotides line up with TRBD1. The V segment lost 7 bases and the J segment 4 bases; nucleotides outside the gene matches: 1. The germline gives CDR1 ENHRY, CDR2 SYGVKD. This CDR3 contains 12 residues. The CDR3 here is CAITGGYNEQFF. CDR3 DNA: TGTGCCATCACAGGGGGTTACAATGAGCAGTTCTTC.

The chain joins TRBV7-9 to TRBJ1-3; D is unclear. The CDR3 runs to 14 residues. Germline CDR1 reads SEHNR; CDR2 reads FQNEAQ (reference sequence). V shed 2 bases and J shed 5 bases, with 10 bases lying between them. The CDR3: CASSLTITRNTIYF. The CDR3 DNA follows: TGTGCCAGCAGCTTAACAATAACGCGAAACACCATATATTTT.

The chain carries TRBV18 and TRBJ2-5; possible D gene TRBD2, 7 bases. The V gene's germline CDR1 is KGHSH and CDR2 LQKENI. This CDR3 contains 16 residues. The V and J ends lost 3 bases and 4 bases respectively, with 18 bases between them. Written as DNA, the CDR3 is TGTGCCAGCTCACCCCAAACACCAGGGGAGGGAGAGACCCAGTACTTC. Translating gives CASSPQTPGEGETQYF.

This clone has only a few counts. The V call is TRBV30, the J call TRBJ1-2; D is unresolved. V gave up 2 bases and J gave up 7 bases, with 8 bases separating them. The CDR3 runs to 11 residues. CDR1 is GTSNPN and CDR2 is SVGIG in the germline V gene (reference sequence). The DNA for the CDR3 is TGTGCCTGGAGTCTAGGCTTTGGCTACACCTTC. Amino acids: CAWSLGFGYTF.